This is a list of T cell receptor beta chains from one sample in a study of shared clonotypes between healthy human individuals. Sequenced by immunoSEQ multiplex PCR; TCRdb stores in-frame clones only, minus some. The sample records about 2.2 million clones, over 85% being singletons. Sample: naive CD8+ T cells from PBMCs. These receptors originate from a man in his late teens or twenties in good health. Some clones in this sample may be carry-over from other donors' samples. CDR3s include the opening cysteine and the closing phenylalanine or tryptophan. Fields, in order: clone size, J gene, V gene, CDR3 protein. Expanded clones are given a class, and other clones once, few, many or no size at all.

>-|TRBJ1-1|TRBV2
CASSEGVAGVNTEAFF
>-|TRBJ2-3|TRBV5-1
CASSEPGLTDTQYF
>-|TRBJ2-7|TRBV10-1
CATVAGSKYEQYF
>-|TRBJ2-5|TRBV15
CATSRVGQPRETQYF
>-|TRBJ2-1|TRBV5-5
CASSEGEGSYNEQFF
>once|TRBJ1-1|TRBV19
CASTRIGGNTEAFF
>-|TRBJ2-1|TRBV11-2
CASSAPGGPSYNEQFF
>-|TRBJ2-7|TRBV7-6
CASSLASSYEQYF
>-|TRBJ1-1|TRBV18
CASSPGEKAVPLGREAFF
>once|TRBJ1-1|TRBV6-1
CASSDQGYTEAFF
>-|TRBJ2-1|TRBV20-1
CSARHNNEQFF
>-|TRBJ2-7|TRBV5-6
CASSWWGEMYEQYF
>-|TRBJ2-1|TRBV15
CATSESGASYNEQFF
>-|TRBJ2-1|TRBV27
CASTMGGGAWDEQFF
>-|TRBJ2-5|TRBV30
CAWSVRGAEGERKTQYF
>-|TRBJ2-7|TRBV7-9
CASSGQEIYEQYF
>-|TRBJ1-2|TRBV10-3
CAIREWGGGYGYTF
>-|TRBJ1-1|TRBV28
CASSLSARDTEAFF
>-|TRBJ1-2|TRBV5-1
CASSLKAGDYGYTF
>-|TRBJ1-2|TRBV10-2
CASSESGRPYGYTF
>-|TRBJ2-7|TRBV28
CASRRTQEFSYEQYF
>-|TRBJ1-1|TRBV5-1
CASSSRATDTEAFF
>-|TRBJ2-3|TRBV19
CASSITSGGGTDTQYF
>once|TRBJ2-1|TRBV6-5
CASSYSQGEFYNEQFF
>-|TRBJ1-1|TRBV9
CASSVSGASEAFF
>-|TRBJ2-1|TRBV7-9
CASSPPEADEQFF
>-|TRBJ1-4|TRBV11-2
CASSSGQDIGKLFF
>-|TRBJ1-2|TRBV2
CASSESAGAPLHYGYTF
>-|TRBJ1-5|TRBV7-6
CASSWGVNQPQHF
>-|TRBJ1-5|TRBV4-1
CASSQVWGHRQPQHF
>-|TRBJ2-7|TRBV5-4
CASSGGPSGVSSYEQYF
>-|TRBJ2-7|TRBV7-8
CASSLRQGAYEQYF
>few|TRBJ1-5|TRBV30
CAWTPDRSNQPQHF
>-|TRBJ2-1|TRBV14
CASSHRRVTRAYNEQFF
>-|TRBJ2-7|TRBV2
CASRVGTGYSYEQYF
>-|TRBJ1-5|TRBV5-1
CASIWRGTSNQPQHF
>-|TRBJ2-3|TRBV9
CASSTRTGEADTQYF